The clone carrying this T cell receptor beta chain showed up many times. Its antigen is as yet unknown. This entry is derived from a study of T cells after yellow fever vaccination. There are 13 residues in the CDR3. Trimming cost V 4 bases and J 5 bases; bases outside gene matches: 2. CDR1 and CDR2 from the germline V gene are SGHRS and YFSETQ. Whole-study results and caveats: In FACS-sorted repertoires, abundant clonotypes from the bulk population could appear as contaminants. Booster samples showed a return of most primary-vaccination clones (approximately 96% CD4, over 70% CD8).

TCRdb re-called the 5' RACE reads with MiXCR, one entry per CDR3 protein. The table has under 70,000 distinct CDR3 sequences, more than 5.5% seen once. The TCR was taken from a man aged 18 to 30 who received the YFV17D yellow fever vaccine. V and J are TRBV5-1 and TRBJ2-1; 8 bases agree with TRBD1. The sample in question was CD8+ T cells sorted from PBMCs, obtained on the day of the first yellow fever vaccination. CDR3 sequence (DNA): TGCGCCAGCAGCCGGGGACAGGACAATGAGCAGTTCTTC. Translated, it gives CASSRGQDNEQFF.